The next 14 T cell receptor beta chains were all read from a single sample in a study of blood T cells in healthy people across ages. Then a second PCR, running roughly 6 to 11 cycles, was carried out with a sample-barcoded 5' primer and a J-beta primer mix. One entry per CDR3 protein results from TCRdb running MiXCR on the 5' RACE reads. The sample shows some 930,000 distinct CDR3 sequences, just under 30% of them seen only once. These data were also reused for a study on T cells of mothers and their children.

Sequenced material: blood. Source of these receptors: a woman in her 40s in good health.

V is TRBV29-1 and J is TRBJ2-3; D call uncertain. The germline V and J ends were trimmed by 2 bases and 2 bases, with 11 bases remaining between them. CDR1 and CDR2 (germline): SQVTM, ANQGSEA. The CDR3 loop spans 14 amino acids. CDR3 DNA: TGCAGCGTTGAACGCGACTCTAACACAGATACGCAGTATTTT. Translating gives CSVERDSNTDTQYF.

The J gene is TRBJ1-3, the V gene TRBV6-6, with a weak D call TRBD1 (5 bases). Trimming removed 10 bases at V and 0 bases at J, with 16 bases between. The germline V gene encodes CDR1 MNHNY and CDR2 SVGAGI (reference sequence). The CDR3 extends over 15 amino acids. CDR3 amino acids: CATKVGVSSGNTIYF. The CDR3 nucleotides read TGTGCCACCAAAGTAGGGGTTTCCTCTGGAAACACCATATATTTT.

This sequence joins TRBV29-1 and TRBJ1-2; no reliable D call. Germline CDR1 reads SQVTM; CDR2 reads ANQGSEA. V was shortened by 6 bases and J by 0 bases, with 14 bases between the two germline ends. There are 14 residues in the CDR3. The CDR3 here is CSVPKSHTNYGYTF. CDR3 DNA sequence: TGCAGCGTCCCCAAGTCCCATACTAACTATGGCTACACCTTC.

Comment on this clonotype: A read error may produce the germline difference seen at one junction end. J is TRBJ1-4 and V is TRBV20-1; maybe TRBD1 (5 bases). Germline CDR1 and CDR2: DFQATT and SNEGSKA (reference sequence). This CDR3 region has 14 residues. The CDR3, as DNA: TGCAGTGCTTATTCCGGACAAGCCGGGGAAAAACGGTTTTTT. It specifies CSAYSGQAGEKRFF.

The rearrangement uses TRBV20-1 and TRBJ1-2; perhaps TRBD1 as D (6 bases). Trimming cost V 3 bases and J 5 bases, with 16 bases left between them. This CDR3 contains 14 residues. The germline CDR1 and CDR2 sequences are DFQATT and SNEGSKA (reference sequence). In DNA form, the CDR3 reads TGCAGTGCTAGTTTGGACAGAATTCTATATGGCTACACCTTC. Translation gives CSASLDRILYGYTF.

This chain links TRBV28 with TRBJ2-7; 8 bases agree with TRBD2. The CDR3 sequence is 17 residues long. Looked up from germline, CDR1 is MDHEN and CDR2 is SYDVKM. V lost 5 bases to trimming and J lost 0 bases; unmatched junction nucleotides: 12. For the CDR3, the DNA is TGTGCCAGCAGTCCATTGGCGGGGGGTCCCCGCTCCTACGAGCAGTACTTC. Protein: CASSPLAGGPRSYEQYF. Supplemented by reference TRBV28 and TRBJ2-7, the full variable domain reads DVKVTQSSRYLVKRTGEKVFLECVQDMDHENMFWYRQDPGLGLRLIYFSYDVKMKEKGDIPEGYSVSREKKERFSLILESASTNQTSMYLCASSPLAGGPRSYEQYFGPGTRLTVT.

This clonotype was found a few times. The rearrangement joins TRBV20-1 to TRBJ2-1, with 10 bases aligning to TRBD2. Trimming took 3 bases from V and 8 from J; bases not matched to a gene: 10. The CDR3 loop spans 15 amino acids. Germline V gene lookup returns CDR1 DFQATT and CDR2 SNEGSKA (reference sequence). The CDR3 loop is CSARIERGGPYEQFF. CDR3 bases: TGCAGTGCTAGGATCGAGCGGGGGGGCCCTTATGAGCAGTTCTTC.

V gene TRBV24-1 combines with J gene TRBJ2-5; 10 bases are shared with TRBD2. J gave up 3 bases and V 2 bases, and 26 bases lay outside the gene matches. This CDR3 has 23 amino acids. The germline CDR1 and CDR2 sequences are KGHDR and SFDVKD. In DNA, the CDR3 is TGTGCCACCAGTGATTCTAGGGGGGGGACTAGCGAAAATTCAAGAGACCCAGAAGAGACCCAGTACTTC. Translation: CATSDSRGGTSENSRDPEETQYF.

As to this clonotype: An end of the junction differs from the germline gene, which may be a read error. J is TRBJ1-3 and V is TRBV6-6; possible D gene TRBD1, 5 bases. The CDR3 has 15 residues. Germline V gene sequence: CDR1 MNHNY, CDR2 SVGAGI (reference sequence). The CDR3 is CASSYGTGSGNTLYF. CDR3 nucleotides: TGTGCCAGCAGTTACGGGACCGGCTCTGGAAACACCCTATATTTT.

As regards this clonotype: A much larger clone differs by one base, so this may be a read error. CDR3: CSAVLAGVFHEQYF. The CDR3 region has the DNA TGCAGTGCCGTTCTAGCGGGGGTTTTCCACGAGCAGTACTTC. This chain joins TRBV20-1 and TRBJ2-5, with TRBD2 matching over 10 bases. The assigned J gene may be wrong: the sequence end matches TRBJ2-7 better. The CDR3 is 14 amino acids. Germline loops: CDR1 DFQATT, CDR2 SNEGSKA (reference sequence).

CDR3 DNA sequence: TGTGCCAGTAGACCGGGACATCGACAAGCTTTCTTT. This codes for CASRPGHRQAFF. The chain uses TRBV19 and TRBJ1-1, with TRBD1 as a possible D gene (6 bases). V was shortened by 6 bases and J by 9 bases, with 14 bases between the two germline ends. The CDR3 has 12 amino acids. Germline loops: CDR1 LNHDA, CDR2 SQIVND (reference sequence).

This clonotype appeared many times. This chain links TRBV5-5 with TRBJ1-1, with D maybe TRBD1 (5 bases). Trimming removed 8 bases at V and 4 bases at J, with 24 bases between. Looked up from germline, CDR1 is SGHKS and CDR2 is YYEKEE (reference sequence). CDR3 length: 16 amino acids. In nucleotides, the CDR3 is TGTGCCAGTACTGGCCGGGGGAGAGGGCCGGGCACTGAAGCTTTCTTT. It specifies CASTGRGRGPGTEAFF.

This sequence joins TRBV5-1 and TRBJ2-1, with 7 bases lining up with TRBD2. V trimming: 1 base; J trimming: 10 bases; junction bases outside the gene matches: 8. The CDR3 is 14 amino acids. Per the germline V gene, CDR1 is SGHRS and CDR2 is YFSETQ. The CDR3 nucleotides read TGCGCCAGCAGCTTGAATAGCGGGCTCGAGGAGCAGTTCTTC. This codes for CASSLNSGLEEQFF. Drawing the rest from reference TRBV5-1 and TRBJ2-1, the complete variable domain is KAGVTQTPRYLIKTRGQQVTLSCSPISGHRSVSWYQQTPGQGLQFLFEYFSETQRNKGNFPGRFSGRQFSNSRSEMNVSTLELGDSALYLCASSLNSGLEEQFFGPGTRLTVL.

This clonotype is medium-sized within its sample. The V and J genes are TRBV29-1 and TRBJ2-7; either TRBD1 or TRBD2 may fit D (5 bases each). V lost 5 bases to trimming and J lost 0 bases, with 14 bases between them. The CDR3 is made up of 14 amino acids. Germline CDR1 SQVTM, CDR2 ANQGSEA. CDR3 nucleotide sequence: TGCAGCGTTCTAGGGACGGAACTCTCCTACGAGCAGTACTTC. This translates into CSVLGTELSYEQYF.